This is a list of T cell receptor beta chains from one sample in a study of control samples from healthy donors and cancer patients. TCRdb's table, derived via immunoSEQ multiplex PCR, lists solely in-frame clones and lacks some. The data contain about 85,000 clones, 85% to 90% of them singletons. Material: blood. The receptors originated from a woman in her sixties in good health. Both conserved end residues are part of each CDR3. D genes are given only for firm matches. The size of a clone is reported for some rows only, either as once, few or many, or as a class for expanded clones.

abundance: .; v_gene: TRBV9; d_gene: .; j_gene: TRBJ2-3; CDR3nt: TGTGCCAGCAGCGTAGCGGAGGTCACAGATACGCAGTATTTT; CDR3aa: CASSVAEVTDTQYF
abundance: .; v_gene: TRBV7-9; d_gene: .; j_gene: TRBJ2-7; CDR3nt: TGTGCCAGCAGCTCTGCGGAAACCTACGAGCAGTACTTC; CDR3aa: CASSSAETYEQYF
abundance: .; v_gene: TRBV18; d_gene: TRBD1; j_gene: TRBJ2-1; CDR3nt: TGTGCCAGCTCATCTCAGGGGGCAGGGACCTACAATGAGCAGTTCTTC; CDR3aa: CASSSQGAGTYNEQFF
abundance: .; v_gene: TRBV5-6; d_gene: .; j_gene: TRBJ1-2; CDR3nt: TGTGCCAGCAGCTTGAGAGCTAACTATGGCTACACCTTC; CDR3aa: CASSLRANYGYTF
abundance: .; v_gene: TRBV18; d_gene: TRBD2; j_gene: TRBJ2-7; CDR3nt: TGTGCCAGCTCACCCGGTCTCGCGGGAGGCTACGAGCAGTACTTC; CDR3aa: CASSPGLAGGYEQYF
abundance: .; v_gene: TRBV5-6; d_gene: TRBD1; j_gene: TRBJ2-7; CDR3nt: TGTGCCAGCAGCTTGGGAGGCCCAGGGGGCTACGAGCAGTACTTC; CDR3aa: CASSLGGPGGYEQYF
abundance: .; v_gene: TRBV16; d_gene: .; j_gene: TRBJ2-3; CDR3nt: TGTGCCAGCAGCCAATCGGGCGGGACCACGCAGTATTTT; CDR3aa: CASSQSGGTTQYF
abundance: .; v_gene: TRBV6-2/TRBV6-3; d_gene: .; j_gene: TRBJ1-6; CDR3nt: TGTGCCAGCAGTTACCCTACTAGGTGGAATTCACCCCTCCACTTT; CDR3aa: CASSYPTRWNSPLHF
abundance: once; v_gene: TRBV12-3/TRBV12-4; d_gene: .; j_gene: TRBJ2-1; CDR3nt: TGTGCCAGCAGTGCCAGGGGGGATGAGCAGTTCTTC; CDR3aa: CASSARGDEQFF
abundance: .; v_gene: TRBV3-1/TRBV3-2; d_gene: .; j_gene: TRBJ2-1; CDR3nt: TGTGCCAGCAGCCAGGGTGCGGGACCCTACAATGAGCAGTTCTTC; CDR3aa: CASSQGAGPYNEQFF
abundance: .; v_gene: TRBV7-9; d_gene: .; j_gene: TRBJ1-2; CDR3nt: TGTGCCAGCAGCTTCGGTGGTGGCTACACCTTC; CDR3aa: CASSFGGGYTF
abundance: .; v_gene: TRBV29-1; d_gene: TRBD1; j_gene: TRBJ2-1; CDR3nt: TGCAGCGTTGTTGGAGGACAGGGGGCAGATGAGCAGTTCTTC; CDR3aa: CSVVGGQGADEQFF
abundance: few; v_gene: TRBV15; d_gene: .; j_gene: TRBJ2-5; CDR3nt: TGTGCCACCAGCAGTCCGGGACCGGAGACCCAGTACTTC; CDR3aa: CATSSPGPETQYF
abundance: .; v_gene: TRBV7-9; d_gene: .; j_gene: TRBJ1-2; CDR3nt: TGTGCCAGCGCCCGGTGGGGGCTCTATGGCTACACCTTC; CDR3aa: CASARWGLYGYTF
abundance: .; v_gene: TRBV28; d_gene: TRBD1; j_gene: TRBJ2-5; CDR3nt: TGTGCCAGCAGTTTATACGGTGGGACAGGGGAAGAGACCCAGTACTTC; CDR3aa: CASSLYGGTGEETQYF
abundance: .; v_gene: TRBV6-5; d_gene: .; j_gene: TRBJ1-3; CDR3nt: TGTGCCAGCAGATTTGACCGATACTCTGGAAACACCATATATTTT; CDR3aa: CASRFDRYSGNTIYF
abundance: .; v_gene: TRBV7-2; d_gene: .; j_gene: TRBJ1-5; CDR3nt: TGTGCCAGCAGCTTAGAAGGGGGAAATCAGCCCCAGCATTTT; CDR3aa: CASSLEGGNQPQHF
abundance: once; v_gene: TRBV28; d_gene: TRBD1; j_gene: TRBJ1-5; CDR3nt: TGTGCCAGCAGACTGGACAGGGGGCGACTGGATAGCAATCAGCCCCAGCATTTT; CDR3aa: CASRLDRGRLDSNQPQHF
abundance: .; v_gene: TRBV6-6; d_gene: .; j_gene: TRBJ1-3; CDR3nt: TGTGCCAGCAGTTGGACAGTCTCTGGAAACACCATATATTTT; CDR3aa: CASSWTVSGNTIYF
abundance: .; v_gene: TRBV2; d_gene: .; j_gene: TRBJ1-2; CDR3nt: TGTGCCAGCAGTGAACAGGGCAGGTCCAGGAGGGGCTACACCTTC; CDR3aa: CASSEQGRSRRGYTF
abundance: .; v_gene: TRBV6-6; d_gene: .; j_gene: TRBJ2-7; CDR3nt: TGTGCCAGCAGTTACGGACAGCCCCTCTACGAGCAGTACTTC; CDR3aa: CASSYGQPLYEQYF
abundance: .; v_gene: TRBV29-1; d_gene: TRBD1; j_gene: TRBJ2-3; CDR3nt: TGCAGCGTCGCGACAGGGTCAGATACGCAGTATTTT; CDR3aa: CSVATGSDTQYF
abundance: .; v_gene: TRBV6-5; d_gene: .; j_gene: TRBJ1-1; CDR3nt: TGTGCCAGCAGGACCCGACGGTCTCACACTGAAGCTTTCTTT; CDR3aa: CASRTRRSHTEAFF
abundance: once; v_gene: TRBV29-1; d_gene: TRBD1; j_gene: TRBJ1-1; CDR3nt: TGCAGCGTTGATAGGGGCGGAGGGCCAGGGGGGAGGAGGAACACTGAAGCTTTCTTT; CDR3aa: CSVDRGGGPGGRRNTEAFF
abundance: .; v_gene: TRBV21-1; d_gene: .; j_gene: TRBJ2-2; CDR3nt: TGTGCCAGCAGCGTGAGGAGGGCCGGGGAGCTGTTTTTT; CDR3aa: CASSVRRAGELFF
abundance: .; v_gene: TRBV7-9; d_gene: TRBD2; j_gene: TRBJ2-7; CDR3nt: TGTGCCAGCAGCCCACGGACTAGCAGGTACGAGCAGTACTTC; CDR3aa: CASSPRTSRYEQYF
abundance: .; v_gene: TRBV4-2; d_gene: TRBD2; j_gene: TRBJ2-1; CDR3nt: TGTGCCAGCAGCCAAGTCTCCCTAGCGGGAAATGAGCAGTTCTTC; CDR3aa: CASSQVSLAGNEQFF
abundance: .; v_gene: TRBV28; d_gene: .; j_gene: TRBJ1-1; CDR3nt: TGTGCCAGCAGGATTAGCCTAAACACTGAAGCTTTCTTT; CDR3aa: CASRISLNTEAFF
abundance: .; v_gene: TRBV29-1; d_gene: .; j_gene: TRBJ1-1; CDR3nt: TGCAGCGGGGCGAGTCCCAACGGCGCTGAAGCTTTCTTT; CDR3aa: CSGASPNGAEAFF
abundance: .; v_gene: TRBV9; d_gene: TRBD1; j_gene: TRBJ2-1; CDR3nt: TGTGCCAGCAGCGTTACCGGGACAGGGGGCTACAATGAGCAGTTCTTC; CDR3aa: CASSVTGTGGYNEQFF
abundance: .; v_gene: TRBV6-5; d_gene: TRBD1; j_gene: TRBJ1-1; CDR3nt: TGTGCCACCCAGGGACAGGGGAGCACTGAAGCTTTCTTT; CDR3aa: CATQGQGSTEAFF
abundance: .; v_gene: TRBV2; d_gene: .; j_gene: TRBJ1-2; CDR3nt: TGTGCCAGCACGGACAGCCCTTTTAACTATGGCTACACCTTC; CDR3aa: CASTDSPFNYGYTF
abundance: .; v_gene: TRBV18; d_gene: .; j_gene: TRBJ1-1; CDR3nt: TGTGCCAGCCAACCACCCGGGACAATGAACACTGAAGCTTTCTTT; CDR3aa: CASQPPGTMNTEAFF
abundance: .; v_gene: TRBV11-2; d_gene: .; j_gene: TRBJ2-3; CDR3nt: TGTGCCAGCAGCTTACTGGATACGCAGTATTTT; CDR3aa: CASSLLDTQYF
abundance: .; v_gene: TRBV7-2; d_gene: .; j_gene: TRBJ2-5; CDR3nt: TGTGCCAGCAGCTTACGGGGGTTCGAGACCCAGTACTTC; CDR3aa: CASSLRGFETQYF